This T cell receptor (beta chain) came from a study of T cells after yellow fever vaccination. Findings and caveats of the study: Researchers noted that a small share of clonotypes showed up in both CD4 and CD8 compartments. Repertoires sorted by FACS could include abundant clonotypes that are contaminants from the bulk population.

TCRdb re-called the 5' RACE reads with MiXCR, one entry per CDR3 protein. The sample has 100,000 to 150,000 distinct CDR3 sequences, 8% to 10% seen once. This clonotype was seen at least ten times. The antigen is not known. The CDR3 is made up of 15 amino acids. V trimming: 5 bases; J trimming: 0 bases; junction bases outside the gene matches: 7. The source is a man between 18 and 35 years old who received the YFV17D yellow fever vaccine. The chain links TRBV12-3 or TRBV12-4 to TRBJ2-7; 7 bases agree with TRBD1. The sample was CD8+ T cells sorted from PBMCs, taken on the day of the yellow fever booster vaccination. CDR3: CASSPGQDSSYEQYF. The CDR3 DNA reads as TGTGCCAGCAGTCCCGGACAGGACAGCTCCTACGAGCAGTACTTC.